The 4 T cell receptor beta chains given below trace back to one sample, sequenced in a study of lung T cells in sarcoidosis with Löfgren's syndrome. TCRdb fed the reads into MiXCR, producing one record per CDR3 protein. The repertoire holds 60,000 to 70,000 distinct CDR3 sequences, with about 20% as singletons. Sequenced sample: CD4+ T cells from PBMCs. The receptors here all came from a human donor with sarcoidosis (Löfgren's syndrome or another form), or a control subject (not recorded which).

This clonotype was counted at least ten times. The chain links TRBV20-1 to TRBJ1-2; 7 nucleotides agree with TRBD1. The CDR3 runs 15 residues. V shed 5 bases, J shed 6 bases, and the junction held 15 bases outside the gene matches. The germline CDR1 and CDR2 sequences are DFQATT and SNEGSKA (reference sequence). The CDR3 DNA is TGCAGTGCTGGGGGTTATGGAGGGGGCATTAATGGCTACACCTTC. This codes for CSAGGYGGGINGYTF.

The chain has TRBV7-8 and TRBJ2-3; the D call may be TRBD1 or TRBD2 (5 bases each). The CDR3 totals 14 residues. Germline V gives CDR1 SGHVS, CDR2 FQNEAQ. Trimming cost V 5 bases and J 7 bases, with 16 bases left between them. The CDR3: CASSPSGAVNTQYF. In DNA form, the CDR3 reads TGTGCCAGCAGCCCATCCGGGGCAGTTAATACGCAGTATTTT.

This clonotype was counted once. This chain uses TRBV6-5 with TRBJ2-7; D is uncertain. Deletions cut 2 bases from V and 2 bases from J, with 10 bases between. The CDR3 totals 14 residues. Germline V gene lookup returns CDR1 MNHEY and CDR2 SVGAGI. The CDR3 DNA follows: TGTGCCAGCAGTTACCCACGGTTCCCCTACGAGCAGTACGTC. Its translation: CASSYPRFPYEQYV.

DNA of the CDR3: TGTGCCAGCAGCGTAGCTCGGCAGGGGTCCTACAATGAGCAGTTCTTC. This encodes CASSVARQGSYNEQFF. The chain joins TRBV9 to TRBJ2-1; possibly TRBD1 for D (6 bases). In germline, CDR1 is SGDLS, CDR2 YYNGEE. This CDR3 is built from 16 residues. Trimming left V 0 bases short and J 1 base short, with 11 bases between.